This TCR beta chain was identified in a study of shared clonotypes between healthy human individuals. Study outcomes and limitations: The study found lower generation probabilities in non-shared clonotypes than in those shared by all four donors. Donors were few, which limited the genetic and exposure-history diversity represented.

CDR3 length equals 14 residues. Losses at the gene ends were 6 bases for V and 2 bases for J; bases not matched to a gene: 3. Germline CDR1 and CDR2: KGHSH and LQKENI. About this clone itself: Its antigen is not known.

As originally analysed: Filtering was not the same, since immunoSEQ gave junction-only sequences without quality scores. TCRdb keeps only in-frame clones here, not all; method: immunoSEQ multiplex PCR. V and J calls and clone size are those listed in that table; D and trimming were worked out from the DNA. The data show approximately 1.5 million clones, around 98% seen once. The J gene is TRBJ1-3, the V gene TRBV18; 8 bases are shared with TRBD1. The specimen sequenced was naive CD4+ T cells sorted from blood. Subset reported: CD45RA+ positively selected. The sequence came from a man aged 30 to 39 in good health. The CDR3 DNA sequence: TGTGCCAGCTCTTGGGACAGGCCTGGAAACACCATATATTTT. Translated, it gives CASSWDRPGNTIYF. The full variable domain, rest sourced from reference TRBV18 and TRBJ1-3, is NAGVMQNPRHLVRRRGQEARLRCSPMKGHSHVYWYRQLPEEGLKFMVYLQKENIIDESGMPKERFSAEFPKEGPSILRIQQVVRGDSAAYFCASSWDRPGNTIYFGEGSWLTVV.